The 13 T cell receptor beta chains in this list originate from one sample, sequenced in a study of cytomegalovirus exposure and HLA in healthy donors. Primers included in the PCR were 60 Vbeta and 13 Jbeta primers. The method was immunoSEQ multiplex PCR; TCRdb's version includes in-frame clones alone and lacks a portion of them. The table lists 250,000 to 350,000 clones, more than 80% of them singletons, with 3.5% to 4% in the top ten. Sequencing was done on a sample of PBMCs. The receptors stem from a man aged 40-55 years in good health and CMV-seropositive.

The CDR3 DNA follows: TGTGCCAGCAGCTTAGTTCCAGGGAACAATGAGCAGTTCTTC. Translated, it gives CASSLVPGNNEQFF. The V gene is TRBV7-9, the J gene TRBJ2-1; D is possibly TRBD1 (5 bases). Trimming pared 1 base from V and 5 bases from J, leaving 9 bases between. The germline gives CDR1 SEHNR, CDR2 FQNEAQ (reference sequence). There are 14 residues in the CDR3.

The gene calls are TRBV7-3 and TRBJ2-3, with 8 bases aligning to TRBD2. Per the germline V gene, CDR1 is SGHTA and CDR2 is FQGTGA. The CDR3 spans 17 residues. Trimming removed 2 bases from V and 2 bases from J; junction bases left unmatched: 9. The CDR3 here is CASSLQAGEIFTDTQYF. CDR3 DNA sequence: TGTGCCAGCAGCTTACAAGCGGGAGAGATATTCACAGATACGCAGTATTTT.

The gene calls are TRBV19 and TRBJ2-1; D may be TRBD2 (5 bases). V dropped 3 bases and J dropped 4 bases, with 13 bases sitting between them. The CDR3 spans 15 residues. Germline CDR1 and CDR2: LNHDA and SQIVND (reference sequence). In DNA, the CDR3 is TGTGCCAGTAGTATTTCCAGCGGAGGATACAATGAGCAGTTCTTC. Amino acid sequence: CASSISSGGYNEQFF. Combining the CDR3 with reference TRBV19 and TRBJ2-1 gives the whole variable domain DGGITQSPKYLFRKEGQNVTLSCEQNLNHDAMYWYRQDPGQGLRLIYYSQIVNDFQKGDIAEGYSVSREKKESFPLTVTSAQKNPTAFYLCASSISSGGYNEQFFGPGTRLTVL.

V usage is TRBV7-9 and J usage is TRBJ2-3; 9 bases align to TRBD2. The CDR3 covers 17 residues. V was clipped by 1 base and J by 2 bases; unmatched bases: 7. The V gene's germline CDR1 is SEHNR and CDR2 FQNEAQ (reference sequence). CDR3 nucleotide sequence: TGTGCCAGCAGCTTAGTATCCCTAGCGGGAATCACAGATACGCAGTATTTT. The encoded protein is CASSLVSLAGITDTQYF.

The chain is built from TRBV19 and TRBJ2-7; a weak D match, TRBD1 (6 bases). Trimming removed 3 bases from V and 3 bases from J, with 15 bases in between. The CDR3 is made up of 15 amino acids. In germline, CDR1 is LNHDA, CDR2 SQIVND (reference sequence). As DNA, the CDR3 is TGTGCCAGTAGTATGGGACATCTAGGAGACTACGAGCAGTACTTC. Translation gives CASSMGHLGDYEQYF. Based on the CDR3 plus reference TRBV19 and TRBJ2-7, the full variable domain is DGGITQSPKYLFRKEGQNVTLSCEQNLNHDAMYWYRQDPGQGLRLIYYSQIVNDFQKGDIAEGYSVSREKKESFPLTVTSAQKNPTAFYLCASSMGHLGDYEQYFGPGTRLTVT.

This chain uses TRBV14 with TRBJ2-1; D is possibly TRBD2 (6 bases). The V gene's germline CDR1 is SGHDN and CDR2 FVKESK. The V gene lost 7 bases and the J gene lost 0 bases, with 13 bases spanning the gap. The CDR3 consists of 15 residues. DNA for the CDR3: TGTGCCAGCACCCCAGATAGCGGCTCCTACAATGAGCAGTTCTTC. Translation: CASTPDSGSYNEQFF.

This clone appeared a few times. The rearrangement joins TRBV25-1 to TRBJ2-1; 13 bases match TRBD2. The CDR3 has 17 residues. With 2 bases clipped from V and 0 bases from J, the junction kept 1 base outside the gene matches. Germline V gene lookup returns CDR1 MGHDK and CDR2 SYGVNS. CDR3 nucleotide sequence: TGTGCCAGCAGTGAAAGACTAGCGGGAGGCTCCTACAATGAGCAGTTCTTC. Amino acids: CASSERLAGGSYNEQFF.

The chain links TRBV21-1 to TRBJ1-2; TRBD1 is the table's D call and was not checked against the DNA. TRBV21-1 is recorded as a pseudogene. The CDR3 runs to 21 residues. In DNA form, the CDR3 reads TGTGCCAGCAGCAAGACCCAAAACAGGCATCTTACCGTGGTAGGGAACTATGGCTACACCTTC. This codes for CASSKTQNRHLTVVGNYGYTF.

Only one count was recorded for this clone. The CDR3 nucleotides read TGTGCCAGTAGTATCTCATTACGCCGACAGGGGTTAGGCGGGGAGCTGTTTTTT. Amino acid sequence: CASSISLRRQGLGGELFF. The chain joins TRBV19 to TRBJ2-2, with 8 bases that match TRBD1. Germline CDR1 and CDR2: LNHDA and SQIVND (reference sequence). The CDR3 is 18 residues long. The trim removed 3 bases at V and 7 bases at J, leaving 16 bases unmatched.

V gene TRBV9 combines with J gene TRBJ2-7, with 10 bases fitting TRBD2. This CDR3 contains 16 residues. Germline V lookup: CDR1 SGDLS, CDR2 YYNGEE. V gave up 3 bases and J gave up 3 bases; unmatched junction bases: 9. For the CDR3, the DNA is TGTGCCAGCAGCGAGCACGAAGCGGGAGGGATCTACGAGCAGTACTTC. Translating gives CASSEHEAGGIYEQYF. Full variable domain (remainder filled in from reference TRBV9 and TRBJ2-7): DSGVTQTPKHLITATGQRVTLRCSPRSGDLSVYWYQQSLDQGLQFLIQYYNGEERAKGNILERFSAQQFPDLHSELNLSSLELGDSALYFCASSEHEAGGIYEQYFGPGTRLTVT.

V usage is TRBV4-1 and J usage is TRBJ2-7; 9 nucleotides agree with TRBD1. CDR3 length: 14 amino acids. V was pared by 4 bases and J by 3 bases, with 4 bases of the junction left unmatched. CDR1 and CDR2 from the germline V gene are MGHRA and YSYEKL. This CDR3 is CASSPRTGVYEQYF. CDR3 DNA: TGCGCCAGCAGCCCCCGGACAGGGGTCTACGAGCAGTACTTC.

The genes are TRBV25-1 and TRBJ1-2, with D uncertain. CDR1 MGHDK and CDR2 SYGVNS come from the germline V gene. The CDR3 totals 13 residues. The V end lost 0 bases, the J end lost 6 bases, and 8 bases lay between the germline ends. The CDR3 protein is CASSEYGQDGYTF. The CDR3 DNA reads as TGTGCCAGCAGTGAATATGGGCAGGATGGCTACACCTTC.

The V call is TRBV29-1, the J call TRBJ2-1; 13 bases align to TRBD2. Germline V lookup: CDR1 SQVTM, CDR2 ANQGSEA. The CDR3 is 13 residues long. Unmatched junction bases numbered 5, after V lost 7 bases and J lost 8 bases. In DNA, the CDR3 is TGCAGCGCCCCGACTAGCGGGAGGTATGAGCAGTTCTTC. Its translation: CSAPTSGRYEQFF.